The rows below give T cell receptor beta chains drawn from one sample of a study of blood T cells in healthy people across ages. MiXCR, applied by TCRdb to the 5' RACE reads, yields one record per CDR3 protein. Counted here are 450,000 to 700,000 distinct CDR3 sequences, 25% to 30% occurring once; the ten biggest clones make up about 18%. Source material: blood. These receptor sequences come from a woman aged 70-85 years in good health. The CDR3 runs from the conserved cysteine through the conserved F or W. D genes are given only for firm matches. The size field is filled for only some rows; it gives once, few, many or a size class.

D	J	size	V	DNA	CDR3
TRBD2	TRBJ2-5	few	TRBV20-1	TGCAGTGCTAGACTTTTAGCGGGGGAAGAGACCCAGTACTTC	CSARLLAGEETQYF
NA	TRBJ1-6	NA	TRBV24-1	TGTGCCACCAAGACTCCCGGCGGTAATTCACCCCTCCACTTT	CATKTPGGNSPLHF
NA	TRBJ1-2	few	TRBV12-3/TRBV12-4	TGTGCCAGCAGTTTAACCAGGAATGGCTACACCTTC	CASSLTRNGYTF
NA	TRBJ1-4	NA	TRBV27	TGTGCCAGCAGTTTAGGGGGCCTATTCAGGACTAATGAAAAACTGTTTTTT	CASSLGGLFRTNEKLFF
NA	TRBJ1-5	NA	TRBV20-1	TGCAGTGCTACCTCGGGCAGTCGGCCCCAGCATTTT	CSATSGSRPQHF
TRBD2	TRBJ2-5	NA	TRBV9	TGTGCCAGCAGCCGCGACTCACTAGCGCCTACGGAGCAGTACTTC	CASSRDSLAPTEQYF
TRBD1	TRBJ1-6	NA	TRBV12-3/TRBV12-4	TGTGCCAGCAGCACGACAGGGGCGGATTCACCCCTCCACTTT	CASSTTGADSPLHF
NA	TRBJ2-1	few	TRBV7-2	TGTGCCAGCAGCACCCAAGGGGGGCTTTACAATGAGCAGTTCTTC	CASSTQGGLYNEQFF
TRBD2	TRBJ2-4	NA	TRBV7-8	TGTGCCAGCAGCTCGCGGGGGGGCGGTGAAAACATTCAGCACTTC	CASSSRGGGENIQHF
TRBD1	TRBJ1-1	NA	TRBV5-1	TGCGCCAGCAGCTTGAACCTAGGACAGGGGTCTGAAGCTTTCTTT	CASSLNLGQGSEAFF
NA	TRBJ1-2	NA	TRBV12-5	TGTGCTAGTGGTTCTGGGTCCTGGTCTGGCTACACCTTC	CASGSGSWSGYTF
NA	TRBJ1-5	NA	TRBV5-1	TGCGCCAGCATATTGGTCATGAAGCACATGAGCAATCAGCCCCAGCATTTT	CASILVMKHMSNQPQHF
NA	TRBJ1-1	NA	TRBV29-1	TGCAGCGTCCAGGGCACGGCCCGAATAGGAGCTTTCTTT	CSVQGTARIGAFF
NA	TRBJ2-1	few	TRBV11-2	TGTGCCAGCAGCTTAGAGTCGGGAATAGGTGAGCAGTTCTTC	CASSLESGIGEQFF
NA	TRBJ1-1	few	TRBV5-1	TGCGCCAGCAGCCCACACACCAGGGACACTGAAGCTTTCTTT	CASSPHTRDTEAFF
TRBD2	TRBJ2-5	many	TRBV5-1	TGTGCCAGCTCACCGAGCGGGGAAGAGACCCAGTACTTC	CASSPSGEETQYF
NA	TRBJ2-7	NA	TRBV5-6	TGTGCCAGCAGCTTCCAGCAGGATCTGACCTACGAGCAGTACTTC	CASSFQQDLTYEQYF
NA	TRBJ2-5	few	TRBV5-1	TGCGCCAGCAGCTTGGCCATGGGACCCCAAGAGACCCAGTACTTC	CASSLAMGPQETQYF
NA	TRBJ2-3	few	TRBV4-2	TGTGCCAGCAGCCAAGATTTAGGGAGGAGCACAGATACGCAGTATTTT	CASSQDLGRSTDTQYF
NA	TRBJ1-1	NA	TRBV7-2	TGTGCCAGCAGCTTAGCCGGGTTTGGGGCTGAAGCTTTCTTT	CASSLAGFGAEAFF
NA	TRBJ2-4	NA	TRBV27	TGTGCCAGCAGTCCGGGACACCTCGGAGTAGCCAAAAACATTCAGTACTTC	CASSPGHLGVAKNIQYF
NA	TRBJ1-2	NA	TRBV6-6	TGTGCCAGCAGTTACGGGGTCTATGGCTACACCTTC	CASSYGVYGYTF
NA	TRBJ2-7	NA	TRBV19	TGTGCCAGTAGTCGCCTTGGAGCCTACTACGAGCAGTACTTC	CASSRLGAYYEQYF
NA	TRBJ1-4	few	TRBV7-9	TGTGCCAGCAGCCCCCTTGGGGGGAATGATGAAAAACTGTTTTTT	CASSPLGGNDEKLFF
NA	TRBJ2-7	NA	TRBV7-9	TGTGCCAGCAGTTCGAACCTCGGCGACGAGCAGTACTTC	CASSSNLGDEQYF
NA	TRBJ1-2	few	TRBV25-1	TGTGCCAGCCGGAAGGCGGGCGATAACTATGGCTACACCTTC	CASRKAGDNYGYTF
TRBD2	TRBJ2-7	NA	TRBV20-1	TGCAGTGCTATCTCAAGCGGGGCCAAGAATCAGTACTTC	CSAISSGAKNQYF
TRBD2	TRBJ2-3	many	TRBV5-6	TGTGCCAGCAGCTCCAGCGGGGGGTCAGATACGCAGTATTTT	CASSSSGGSDTQYF
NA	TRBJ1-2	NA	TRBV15	TGTGCCACCAGCAGAGAAGTTGGGGCCTATGGCTACACCTTC	CATSREVGAYGYTF
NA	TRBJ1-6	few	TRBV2	TGTGCCAGCAGTCCCGGGGGGCCGAGAAGTAAACTCCCCCTCCACTTT	CASSPGGPRSKLPLHF
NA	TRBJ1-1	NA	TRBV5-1	TGCGCCAGCAGCGAGCGTGAGACGGTCACTGAAGCTTTCTTT	CASSERETVTEAFF
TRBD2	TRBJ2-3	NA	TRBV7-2	TGTGCCAGCAGCTTAGTGACTAGCGGGGGGAGAAATACGCAGTATTTT	CASSLVTSGGRNTQYF
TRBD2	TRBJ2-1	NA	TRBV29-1	TGCAGCGTTGCGCGGGGGGGGCTCCCCGAGCAGTTCTTC	CSVARGGLPEQFF
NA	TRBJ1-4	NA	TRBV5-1	TGCGCCAGCAGCCCCACGTACGTTGCGGGGCCTAATGAAAAACTGTTTTTT	CASSPTYVAGPNEKLFF
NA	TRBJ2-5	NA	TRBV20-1	TGCAGTGCTAGGGGCTCAACCAGGGACCGGGTTGGAATATGGACCCAGTACTTC	CSARGSTRDRVGIWTQYF
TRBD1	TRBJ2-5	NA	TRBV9	TGTGCCAGCAGCGTAGTGGGGAGAGGGGGCTTCCGAGAGACCCAGTACTTC	CASSVVGRGGFRETQYF
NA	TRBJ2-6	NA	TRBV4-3	TGCGCCAGCAGCCAAGTGTGGGGGACTGGGGCCAACGTCCTGACTTTC	CASSQVWGTGANVLTF